The clone carrying this T cell receptor beta chain was recorded a few times. The antigen remains undetermined. Combining a sample-barcoded 5' primer with a J-beta primer mix, a second PCR ran for roughly 6 to 12 cycles. Using its own MiXCR run on the 5' RACE reads, TCRdb lists one record per CDR3 protein. The table lists approximately 730,000 distinct CDR3 sequences, less than 70% of them singletons, with under 50% in the top ten. The record originates from a study of blood T cells in healthy people across ages. Study-level findings and limits: When one million T cells were used, diversity estimates were thought to be underestimates. Possibly, changes in expanded clonotypes were confounded because donor CMV status was unknown.

V shed 2 bases and J shed 0 bases, with 8 bases lying between them. CDR3 length: 14 residues. Germline CDR1 KGHSH, CDR2 LQKENI. Isolation per sample recovered at least 6 million PBMCs. Sample: blood. The receptor comes from an elderly man in good health. The chain links TRBV18 to TRBJ2-7; D possibly corresponds to TRBD2 (5 bases). CDR3 amino acids: CASSPEGISYEQYF. In DNA form, the CDR3 reads TGTGCCAGCTCACCAGAGGGAATCTCCTACGAGCAGTACTTC.